The clone carrying this T cell receptor beta chain was counted a single time. This entry belongs to a study of technical replicates of blood from a few donors. The data were produced by immunoSEQ multiplex PCR, yet TCRdb's version contains in-frame clones alone and is incomplete. This table holds approximately 99,000 clones, around 96% found once. V shed 3 bases and J 5 bases; nucleotides not matched to a gene: 5. CDR3 length equals 16 residues. The V gene's germline CDR1 is SGHNT and CDR2 YYREEE (reference sequence). This TCR came from a human donor in good health. What was sequenced was T cells isolated from PBMCs. This chain connects TRBV5-4 to TRBJ2-7; 16 bases are a match to TRBD2. The CDR3 region is CASSSGLAGGLHEQYF. The DNA for the CDR3 is TGTGCCAGCAGCTCGGGACTAGCGGGAGGGCTCCACGAGCAGTACTTC.